This paragraph covers one TCR beta chain sequence. Germline V gene data show CDR1 as MDHEN and CDR2 as SYDVKM. V was clipped by 7 bases and J by 5 bases, with 8 bases between them. CDR3 length: 12 amino acids. Libraries were prepared by immunoSEQ multiplex PCR; TCRdb keeps only in-frame clonotypes and omits some of them. Found here are approximately 230,000 clones, around 86% of them singletons; the top ten hold about a sixth. The data were taken from a study of blood T cell repertoires in COVID-19. Whole-study context: The analysed material was cDNA or gDNA that came from T cells, B-cell-depleted T cells, or PBMCs.

Cohorts were based on clinical histories the participants reported. What the recovered Cohort 3 donors had was two negative PCRs, clearance, or symptom resolution. The clonotype originates from a man aged 18 to 29 who had recovered from COVID-19. Material: PBMCs or T cells enriched from blood (not recorded which). The V gene is TRBV28, the J gene TRBJ1-4; D is ambiguous. The CDR3 DNA is TGTGCCAGCATGGAGGTAAATGAAAAACTGTTTTTT. This encodes CASMEVNEKLFF.